The source of this T cell receptor beta chain is a study of shared clonotypes between healthy human individuals. The table came from immunoSEQ multiplex PCR; TCRdb's copy has only in-frame clones and leaves some out. The profile shows some 2,100,000 clones, 85% to 95% of them singletons. Findings and caveats of the study: Expectations were that clonotype sharing among donors would be affected by sequencing depth.

This clone turned up a few times. Antigen: not known. Positive CCR7 selection of CD45RO-negative cells yielded the naive CD8 cells, and terminally differentiated effector memory CD45RA+ cells were excluded. V lost 4 bases and J lost 5; bases outside the gene matches: 6. The germline CDR1 and CDR2 sequences are PRHDT and FYEKMQ (reference sequence). CDR3 size: 14 residues. This TCR derives from a young man in good health. Some clones in this sample may be carry-over from other donors' samples. V is TRBV13 and J is TRBJ2-7; TRBD1 matches 9 bases. Sequences were obtained from naive CD8+ T cells from PBMCs. The CDR3 sequence is CASSSDRGADEQYF. The CDR3 DNA follows: TGTGCCAGCAGCTCGGACAGGGGTGCCGACGAGCAGTACTTC.